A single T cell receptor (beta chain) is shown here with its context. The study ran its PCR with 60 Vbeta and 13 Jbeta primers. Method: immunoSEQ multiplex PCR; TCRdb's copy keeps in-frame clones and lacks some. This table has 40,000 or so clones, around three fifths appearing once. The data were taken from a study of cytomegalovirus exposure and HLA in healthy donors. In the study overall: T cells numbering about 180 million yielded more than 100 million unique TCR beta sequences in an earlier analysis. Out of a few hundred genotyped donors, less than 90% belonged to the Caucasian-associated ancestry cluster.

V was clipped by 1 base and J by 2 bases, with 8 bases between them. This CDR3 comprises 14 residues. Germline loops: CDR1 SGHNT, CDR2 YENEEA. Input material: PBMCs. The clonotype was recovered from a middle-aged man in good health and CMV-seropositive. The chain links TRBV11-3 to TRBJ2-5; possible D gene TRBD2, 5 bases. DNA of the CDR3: TGTGCCAGCAGCTTAGGAGCGGATCAAGAGACCCAGTACTTC. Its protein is CASSLGADQETQYF.